The rows below give T cell receptor beta chains drawn from one sample of a study of graft-versus-host responses after intestinal transplantation. The data were produced by immunoSEQ multiplex PCR, yet TCRdb's version contains in-frame clones alone and is incomplete. Of 70,000 to 95,000 clones listed, just under 95% are singletons. Their specific antigens are unknown. Sequenced here: unstimulated CD8+ T cells sorted from spleen or lymph node cells, sampled before transplant. These receptors were collected from a human donor who was the organ donor for an intestinal transplant. The CDR3 runs from the conserved cysteine through the conserved F or W. D genes are given only for firm matches. The listing skips clone size in some rows; elsewhere it reads once, few, many or a size class.

CASSEATGNTQYF,TGTGCCAGCAGTGAAGCAACTGGTAATACGCAGTATTTT,TRBJ2-3,-,-,TRBV6-1
CAVGRGGYEQYF,TGTGCCGTCGGGAGGGGGGGGTACGAGCAGTACTTC,TRBJ2-7,TRBD2,-,TRBV11-2
CASSALTGRGTGELFF,TGTGCCAGCAGTGCATTGACAGGCAGGGGCACCGGGGAGCTGTTTTTT,TRBJ2-2,-,-,TRBV28
CASSPWGVPEHEQYF,TGTGCCAGCAGCCCGTGGGGGGTCCCCGAACACGAGCAGTACTTC,TRBJ2-7,-,-,TRBV11-2
CASSLGLGHVEQFF,TGTGCCAGCAGCTTGGGACTAGGGCACGTCGAGCAGTTCTTC,TRBJ2-1,TRBD2,-,TRBV13
CASTDGTPSSNQPQHF,TGTGCCAGTACCGACGGGACACCCAGTAGCAATCAGCCCCAGCATTTT,TRBJ1-5,-,-,TRBV19
CASSLAGGSQETQYF,TGTGCCAGCAGCTTAGCGGGGGGGAGCCAAGAGACCCAGTACTTC,TRBJ2-5,TRBD2,-,TRBV7-9
CASSYRAGGRPEQYF,TGTGCCAGCAGTTACCGAGCGGGAGGACGGCCCGAGCAGTACTTC,TRBJ2-7,TRBD2,-,TRBV6-5
CASSVAQDTYGYTF,TGTGCCAGCAGCGTAGCTCAGGACACCTATGGCTACACCTTC,TRBJ1-2,-,-,TRBV9
CASSLGTTGTTNEKLFF,TGTGCCAGCAGCTTAGGGACCACAGGCACAACTAATGAAAAACTGTTTTTT,TRBJ1-4,-,-,TRBV7-9
CASSATDGGAYEQYF,TGTGCCAGCAGTGCAACGGACGGAGGAGCCTACGAGCAGTACTTC,TRBJ2-7,-,once,TRBV6-1
CASSSFRDWYEQYF,TGTGCCAGCAGCAGCTTTCGGGACTGGTACGAGCAGTACTTC,TRBJ2-7,-,-,TRBV11-2
CASSPDIRQETQYF,TGTGCCAGCAGCCCGGACATTCGGCAAGAGACCCAGTACTTC,TRBJ2-5,-,-,TRBV5-4
CASSSPLAGGPRTYTDTQYF,TGTGCCAGCAGCTCCCCTCTAGCGGGGGGACCCCGCACCTACACAGATACGCAGTATTTT,TRBJ2-3,TRBD2,-,TRBV7-4
CASSLSGDYEQCF,TGTGCCAGCAGTTTATCGGGGGACTACGAGCAGTGCTTC,TRBJ2-7,TRBD2,-,TRBV27
CASSPVIGRGEQYF,TGTGCCAGCAGCCCGGTAATAGGCCGAGGCGAGCAGTACTTC,TRBJ2-7,-,-,TRBV7-6
CASSHMRLEQYF,TGTGCCAGCAGCCATATGAGGCTCGAGCAGTACTTC,TRBJ2-7,-,-,TRBV7-6
CASERGDRVSWGYTF,TGTGCCAGTGAACGAGGGGACAGGGTGTCCTGGGGCTACACCTTC,TRBJ1-2,TRBD1,-,TRBV19
CASRVASGSRTGELFF,TGTGCCAGCAGGGTGGCTAGCGGGAGTCGAACCGGGGAGCTGTTTTTT,TRBJ2-2,TRBD2,-,TRBV2
CASSLFGDTQYF,TGTGCCAGCAGCTTATTCGGAGATACGCAGTATTTT,TRBJ2-3,-,-,TRBV7-6
CASSPSGQHSYEQYF,TGCGCCAGCAGCCCTAGCGGGCAACACTCCTACGAGCAGTACTTC,TRBJ2-7,TRBD2,-,TRBV4-1
CASSLAWDRGPYRLTDTQYF,TGCGCCAGCAGCTTGGCCTGGGACAGGGGGCCCTACCGCCTCACAGATACGCAGTATTTT,TRBJ2-3,TRBD1,-,TRBV5-1
CASSLGSGSLGRNIQYF,TGCGCCAGCAGCTTGGGATCGGGGTCGTTGGGTCGAAACATTCAGTACTTC,TRBJ2-4,-,-,TRBV5-1
CASSLELSEGYEQYF,TGTGCCAGCAGCTTAGAGCTCTCTGAGGGCTACGAGCAGTACTTC,TRBJ2-7,-,-,TRBV7-2
CASSQAITYEQYF,TGCGCCAGCAGCCAAGCTATCACCTACGAGCAGTACTTC,TRBJ2-7,-,-,TRBV4-1
CASSVGTGPVANEKLFF,TGTGCCAGCAGCGTGGGGACAGGCCCCGTGGCTAATGAAAAACTGTTTTTT,TRBJ1-4,TRBD1,once,TRBV9
CASSWRGLLYNEQFF,TGTGCCAGCAGCTGGCGGGGGCTACTCTACAATGAGCAGTTCTTC,TRBJ2-1,-,-,TRBV5-6
CASSYSSSYEQYF,TGTGCCAGCAGTTATTCTAGCTCCTACGAGCAGTACTTC,TRBJ2-7,-,-,TRBV27
CASRESGDFYGYTF,TGTGCCAGCAGAGAATCAGGGGATTTCTATGGCTACACCTTC,TRBJ1-2,-,-,TRBV6-1
CASGPERRAKNIQYF,TGTGCTAGTGGCCCCGAGCGGCGAGCCAAAAACATTCAGTACTTC,TRBJ2-4,-,-,TRBV12-5
CASSYLPGGYYEQYF,TGTGCCAGCAGCTATCTACCGGGGGGCTACTACGAGCAGTACTTC,TRBJ2-7,-,-,TRBV5-4
CASRGGEGTYEQYF,TGTGCCAGCCGGGGGGGGGAGGGGACCTACGAGCAGTACTTC,TRBJ2-7,TRBD2,-,TRBV27
CASSPKYDRDEQYF,TGTGCCAGCAGCCCAAAATACGACAGGGATGAGCAGTACTTC,TRBJ2-7,TRBD1,-,TRBV7-3
CASSARLAGGQNNEQFF,TGTGCCAGCAGCGCCAGACTAGCGGGGGGCCAGAACAATGAGCAGTTCTTC,TRBJ2-1,TRBD2,-,TRBV5-4
CASSLESSFHIGEQYF,TGTGCCAGCAGCTTAGAGAGTTCCTTCCATATTGGCGAGCAGTACTTC,TRBJ2-7,-,-,TRBV11-2
CASSIALGGGSFSYEQYF,TGTGCCAGTAGTATAGCCTTGGGCGGAGGAAGCTTCTCCTACGAGCAGTACTTC,TRBJ2-7,-,-,TRBV19
CASSLRNYWAGVLDTQYF,TGTGCCAGCAGCTTAAGGAACTATTGGGCAGGGGTACTTGATACGCAGTATTTT,TRBJ2-3,-,-,TRBV7-6
CASSIDLIHEQYF,TGTGCCAGTAGTATCGACTTGATCCACGAGCAGTACTTC,TRBJ2-7,-,-,TRBV19
CASSDPSSPDTQYF,TGCGCCAGCAGTGACCCTAGCAGCCCAGATACGCAGTATTTT,TRBJ2-3,-,-,TRBV10-2
CASSPRRIGRAYEQYF,TGTGCCAGCAGTCCGCGACGTATAGGGCGGGCCTACGAGCAGTACTTC,TRBJ2-7,-,-,TRBV28
CASSGTGFSYEQYF,TGTGCCAGTTCCGGGACAGGGTTCTCCTACGAGCAGTACTTC,TRBJ2-7,TRBD1,-,TRBV19
CASSRGGETQYF,TGTGCCAGCAGCCGGGGGGGTGAGACCCAGTACTTC,TRBJ2-5,TRBD2,-,TRBV11-3
CASSPRGGGTEAFF,TGTGCCAGCAGTCCCCGGGGGGGCGGCACTGAAGCTTTCTTT,TRBJ1-1,-,-,TRBV27
CSVRGTSGAKTQYF,TGCAGCGTGCGGGGGACTAGCGGGGCCAAGACCCAGTACTTC,TRBJ2-5,TRBD2,-,TRBV29-1
CASSLVGGNTEAFF,TGTGCCAGCAGCTTGGTGGGGGGGAACACTGAAGCTTTCTTT,TRBJ1-1,-,-,TRBV5-6
CASSLSRDRPMNTEAFF,TGTGCCAGCAGTTTATCCCGGGACAGACCCATGAACACTGAAGCTTTCTTT,TRBJ1-1,TRBD1,-,TRBV27
CASSPGDRGEQYF,TGTGCCAGCAGCCCAGGAGACAGGGGCGAGCAGTACTTC,TRBJ2-7,TRBD1,-,TRBV7-6
CASSLETGNLYEQYF,TGCGCCAGCAGCTTGGAGACAGGGAATCTCTACGAGCAGTACTTC,TRBJ2-7,TRBD1,-,TRBV5-1
CASSLSGDRGNEQFF,TGTGCCAGCAGCTTAAGTGGGGACAGGGGGAATGAGCAGTTCTTC,TRBJ2-1,TRBD1,-,TRBV7-9
CASSQGSGDRVHGYTF,TGTGCCAGCAGCCAGGGGTCGGGGGACAGGGTTCATGGCTACACCTTC,TRBJ1-2,TRBD1,-,TRBV5-4